This entry lists 18 T cell receptor beta chains sequenced from one sample in a study of blood T cell repertoires in COVID-19. Sequenced by immunoSEQ multiplex PCR; TCRdb stores in-frame clones only, minus some. The sample carries around 50,000 clones, 70% to 85% recorded once. Sequencing used PBMCs or T cells enriched from blood (not recorded which). The receptors were gathered from a woman between 50 and 59 years old with acute COVID-19.

This clone was detected only once. The chain employs TRBV7-9 and TRBJ2-7; the match to TRBD1 covers 8 bases. The length of the CDR3 is 13 residues. V lost 8 bases, J lost 4 bases, and 7 bases stayed unmatched. The V gene's germline CDR1 is SEHNR and CDR2 FQNEAQ (reference sequence). The CDR3 protein is CASGRTGLYEQYF. Written as DNA, the CDR3 is TGTGCCAGCGGACGGACAGGGTTGTACGAGCAGTACTTC.

This clone was picked up one time. This rearrangement joins TRBV27 to TRBJ2-1; 8 bases fit TRBD2. Germline assignment: CDR1 MNHEY and CDR2 SMNVEV (reference sequence). After removal of 7 bases from V and 2 bases from J, the junction contained 10 bases not matched to a gene. This CDR3 has 16 residues. CDR3 DNA: TGTGCCAGCAACACACCTTCGGGGGGGCCCTACAATGAGCAGTTCTTC. As protein: CASNTPSGGPYNEQFF.

This chain joins TRBV6-5 and TRBJ1-6; the D is unclear. Per germline, CDR1 MNHEY and CDR2 SVGAGI. V lost 6 bases and J lost 5, with 8 bases in between. This CDR3 is built from 13 residues. In nucleotides, the CDR3 is TGTGCCAGCAGAACGGAGCATAATTCACCCCTCCACTTT. It specifies CASRTEHNSPLHF.

This clone was counted once. The chain joins TRBV7-9 to TRBJ1-1; the D is unclear. V was trimmed by 0 bases and J by 2 bases, leaving 13 bases between them. Germline V gives CDR1 SEHNR, CDR2 FQNEAQ (reference sequence). This CDR3 spans 16 amino acids. CDR3 sequence (DNA): TGTGCCAGCAGCTTAGCGACTCGCAGCCCCAACACTGAAGCTTTCTTT. Protein sequence: CASSLATRSPNTEAFF.

This clone was picked up a small number of times. This chain uses TRBV5-6 with TRBJ1-4, with 7 bases lining up with TRBD1. CDR1 is SGHDT, CDR2 YYEEEE, per germline. The CDR3 totals 14 residues. V trimming: 0 bases; J trimming: 7 bases; junction bases outside the gene matches: 3. The CDR3 protein is CASSLEGAGEKLFF. In DNA, the CDR3 is TGTGCCAGCAGCTTGGAGGGGGCGGGTGAAAAACTGTTTTTT. The complete variable domain, with remaining parts taken from reference TRBV5-6 and TRBJ1-4, reads DAGVTQSPTHLIKTRGQQVTLRCSPKSGHDTVSWYQQALGQGPQFIFQYYEEEERQRGNFPDRFSGHQFPNYSSELNVNALLLGDSALYLCASSLEGAGEKLFFGSGTQLSVL.

This clone has just a few counts. V gene TRBV4-1 combines with J gene TRBJ1-1, with 8 bases matching TRBD1. The length of the CDR3 is 17 residues. V gave up 1 base and J gave up 0 bases; unmatched junction bases: 7. CDR1 and CDR2 from the germline V gene are MGHRA and YSYEKL. This CDR3 is CASSQVPRGRVNTEAFF. In nucleotides, the CDR3 is TGCGCCAGCAGCCAAGTTCCCAGGGGGCGTGTGAACACTGAAGCTTTCTTT.

V gene TRBV11-2 combines with J gene TRBJ2-1; 7 bases are shared with TRBD2. Unmatched junction bases numbered 6, after V lost 7 bases and J lost 0 bases. Germline V gives CDR1 SGHAT, CDR2 FQNNGV. CDR3 size: 15 residues. CDR3 coding DNA: TGTGCCAGCACTCTTAGCGGGTTCTCCTACAATGAGCAGTTCTTC. Translation: CASTLSGFSYNEQFF.

V and J are TRBV12-3 or TRBV12-4 and TRBJ1-5; no clear D. V lost 4 bases and J lost 9, with 10 bases in between. This CDR3 is 12 amino acids long. The CDR3 coding sequence is TGTGCCAGCAGTTCCTACCGGGGGCCCCAGCATTTT. Amino acids: CASSSYRGPQHF.

The V call is TRBV6-5, the J call TRBJ1-6, with D perhaps matching TRBD1 (5 bases). Germline V gives CDR1 MNHEY, CDR2 SVGAGI. The CDR3 covers 14 residues. Trimming left V 7 bases short and J 4 bases short, with 11 bases between. The CDR3 nucleotides are TGTGCCAGCAACGGCAGGGTTTATAATTCACCCCTCCACTTT. Its translation is CASNGRVYNSPLHF.

V and J are TRBV18 and TRBJ2-2; 7 bases agree with TRBD2. Trimming cost V 3 bases and J 2 bases; bases outside gene matches: 9. Germline V gene sequence: CDR1 KGHSH, CDR2 LQKENI. The CDR3 is 17 residues long. The CDR3 protein is CASSPAGGGRNTGELFF. The CDR3 DNA follows: TGTGCCAGCTCACCGGCCGGGGGAGGGAGAAACACCGGGGAGCTGTTTTTT.

In its sample, this clone was seen a few times. The rearrangement uses TRBV19 and TRBJ2-3; TRBD1 agrees at 8 bases. The CDR3 length is 14 residues. The J segment lost 6 bases and the V segment lost 4 bases, leaving 6 bases of the junction unmatched. Per the germline V gene, CDR1 is LNHDA and CDR2 is SQIVND (reference sequence). The chain's CDR3 is CASSTTGDRDTQYF. DNA of the CDR3: TGTGCCAGTAGTACGACAGGGGATCGGGATACGCAGTATTTT.

J is TRBJ1-5 and V is TRBV6-1, with D tentatively TRBD1 (6 bases). The CDR3 extends over 15 amino acids. Germline-derived CDR1 and CDR2 are MNHNS and SASEGT. Trimming took off 1 base at V and 5 bases at J, with 12 bases between the two ends. Here the CDR3 DNA reads TGTGCCAGCAGTGAAGTGAACTGGGGGCATCAGCCCCAGCATTTT. Residues: CASSEVNWGHQPQHF.

CDR3 sequence (DNA): TGTGCCACCTGGGACAGGGTGGGGCGAGATACGCAGTATTTT. It codes for CATWDRVGRDTQYF. The chain employs TRBV10-3 and TRBJ2-3; 9 bases map to TRBD1. Germline lookup yields CDR1 ENHRY and CDR2 SYGVKD. V shed 10 bases, J shed 5 bases, and the junction held 10 bases outside the gene matches. This CDR3 has 14 residues.

The J gene is TRBJ2-5, the V gene TRBV6-5; 7 bases are shared with TRBD1. The CDR3 length is 13 residues. V gave up 6 bases and J gave up 3 bases; unmatched junction bases: 4. The germline V gene encodes CDR1 MNHEY and CDR2 SVGAGI. The CDR3 DNA reads as TGTGCCAGCAGCTTGACAGGGAAAGAGACCCAGTACTTC. It yields the protein CASSLTGKETQYF.

This sequence joins TRBV28 and TRBJ2-2, with unresolved D. Germline CDR1 is MDHEN and CDR2 is SYDVKM. CDR3 length: 15 amino acids. V shed 7 bases and J shed 6 bases, with 18 bases lying between them. The CDR3 loop is CASIEFSSGSGELFF. Here the CDR3 DNA reads TGTGCCAGCATTGAATTTAGTTCTGGTTCCGGGGAGCTGTTTTTT.

This chain joins TRBV6-5 and TRBJ1-2; D gene unclear. Germline lookup yields CDR1 MNHEY and CDR2 SVGAGI. V lost 5 bases to trimming and J lost 7 bases, with 17 bases between them. The CDR3 totals 14 residues. The CDR3 sequence is CASSPVEQRGGYTF. The CDR3 DNA reads as TGTGCCAGCAGTCCAGTGGAGCAGCGCGGTGGCTACACCTTC.

This clone was counted ten times or more. This sequence joins TRBV21-1 and TRBJ2-4; TRBD2, the D gene given by the table, was not confirmed from the DNA. TRBV21-1 is designated a pseudogene. The CDR3 is 15 residues long. The CDR3 protein is CASSLLPLAKNIQYF. For the CDR3, the DNA is TGTGCCAGCAGCCTATTACCACTAGCCAAAAACATTCAGTACTTC.

This clone was observed a handful of times. The chain uses TRBV7-9 and TRBJ2-1; D gene unclear. The CDR3 length is 14 residues. Germline lookup yields CDR1 SEHNR and CDR2 FQNEAQ (reference sequence). V was cut by 5 bases and J by 2 bases, with 10 bases left in between. This CDR3 is CASSPTETYNEQFF. Written as DNA, the CDR3 is TGTGCCAGCAGCCCCACTGAGACCTACAATGAGCAGTTCTTC.